The next 20 T cell receptor beta chains were all read from a single sample in a study of radiation and T cells in renal cell carcinoma (dated by TCRdb to 2020 to 2021). In the paper's terms, the time point label means: blood 4 weeks post-SBRT, at nephrectomy. The treatment or condition label, as the study defines it: 15 Gy SBRT to primary tumor, nephrectomy 4 weeks later. The library was prepared using the immunoSEQ multiplex PCR assay. TCRdb mirrors the immuneACCESS table, restricted to in-frame sequences. Some clones are absent from its copies; in checked studies, under half trace to an unresolved V gene, and the reason for the others is unknown. A total of about 170,000 clones appear in this sample, about 87% of them only once. The ten largest clones take up around 11% of the sample. Sequenced material: blood, taken from a patient whose treatment included radiotherapy and nephrectomy. The receptor source for this set is a woman between 50 and 59 years old with renal cell carcinoma.

V and J are TRBV6-6 and TRBJ1-2; TRBD1 is a possible D gene (6 bases). CDR3 length: 13 residues. The germline CDR1 and CDR2 sequences are MNHNY and SVGAGI (reference sequence). Deletions cut 6 bases from V and 7 bases from J, with 15 bases between. The CDR3 DNA is TGTGCCAGCAGCGTCGACAGGCTGGGTGGCTACACCTTC. This translates into CASSVDRLGGYTF.

This clone was picked up one time. Additional DNA sequences in this sample encode the identical CDR3. CDR3 bases: TGCGCCAGCAGCTTAGGCGTCAGCGGGGAGCTGTTTTTT. Translation: CASSLGVSGELFF. This rearrangement joins TRBV5-1 to TRBJ2-2; D remains ambiguous. Trimming shortened V by 2 bases and J by 7 bases, and 9 bases separated the two germline ends. Germline CDR1 reads SGHRS; CDR2 reads YFSETQ. There are 13 residues in the CDR3.

The chain combines TRBV5-4 with TRBJ1-6, with a weak D call TRBD1 (6 bases). Trimming removed 2 bases from V and 13 bases from J, with 16 bases in between. The germline V gene encodes CDR1 SGHNT and CDR2 YYREEE (reference sequence). The CDR3 is made up of 14 amino acids. The CDR3 DNA reads as TGTGCCAGCAGCTTTGGCAGGGGCCAAGGGCCCCTCCACTTT. This codes for CASSFGRGQGPLHF.

V is TRBV6-5 and J is TRBJ1-5, with TRBD1 matching 7 bases. J was trimmed by 2 bases and V by 5 bases; bases with no gene match: 6. Germline V gives CDR1 MNHEY, CDR2 SVGAGI. This CDR3 is built from 15 residues. The CDR3 region is CASSPTGLRNQPQHF. CDR3 nucleotide sequence: TGTGCCAGCAGTCCGACAGGGTTGCGCAATCAGCCCCAGCATTTT.

V usage is TRBV11-2 and J usage is TRBJ2-7; tentatively, D is TRBD2 (5 bases). V was shortened by 0 bases and J by 13 bases, with 16 bases between the two germline ends. The V gene's germline CDR1 is SGHAT and CDR2 FQNNGV. The CDR3 contains 13 residues. The CDR3 DNA reads as TGTGCCAGCAGCTTAGATTTGGCTAGCTGGGCCTACTTC. Its translation: CASSLDLASWAYF.

The V call is TRBV11-1, the J call TRBJ2-7; 8 bases fit TRBD1. J lost 3 bases, V lost 5 bases, and 12 bases had no gene match. From germline, CDR1 is SGHAT and CDR2 FQDESV (reference sequence). The CDR3 totals 16 residues. CDR3 residues: CASSGTTQGDGYEQYF. The CDR3 coding sequence is TGTGCCAGCAGCGGTACGACACAGGGGGATGGCTACGAGCAGTACTTC.

The rearrangement joins TRBV7-2 to TRBJ2-2; 7 bases are a match to TRBD1. The V gene end was trimmed by 5 bases and the J gene end by 2 bases; junction bases not matched to a gene: 5. The CDR3 contains 15 residues. Germline CDR1 reads SGHTA; CDR2 reads FQGNSA. The CDR3 nucleotides are TGTGCCAGCAGCCCGACAGGGTTTAACACCGGGGAGCTGTTTTTT. It encodes CASSPTGFNTGELFF. The full variable domain, with the rest looked up from reference TRBV7-2 and TRBJ2-2, is GAGVSQSPSNKVTEKGKDVELRCDPISGHTALYWYRQSLGQGLEFLIYFQGNSAPDKSGLPSDRFSAERTGGSVSTLTIQRTQQEDSAVYLCASSPTGFNTGELFFGEGSRLTVL.

This rearrangement joins TRBV10-1 to TRBJ1-1; no firm D call. The CDR3 has 12 residues. Trimming left V 2 bases short and J 10 bases short, with 11 bases between. The V gene's germline CDR1 is WNHNN and CDR2 SYGVQD (reference sequence). CDR3 nucleotides: TGCGCCAGCAGTGAGGCCGGGCGGGGAGCTTTCTTT. Amino acid sequence: CASSEAGRGAFF.

The chain employs TRBV13 and TRBJ2-1; the match to TRBD2 covers 12 bases. Per germline, CDR1 PRHDT and CDR2 FYEKMQ (reference sequence). The J segment lost 2 bases and the V segment lost 5 bases, leaving 1 base of the junction unmatched. The CDR3 has 15 amino acids. The CDR3 DNA follows: TGTGCCAGCAGCCTAGCGGGGGGGGCCTACAATGAGCAGTTCTTC. Translation: CASSLAGGAYNEQFF.

The gene calls are TRBV29-1 and TRBJ2-3, with no clear D. Trimming took 2 bases from V and 4 from J, leaving 13 bases between them. The CDR3 extends over 14 amino acids. CDR1 is SQVTM and CDR2 is ANQGSEA in the germline V gene. This CDR3 is CSVESGQLADTQYF. The CDR3 region has the DNA TGCAGCGTTGAATCAGGTCAATTGGCAGATACGCAGTATTTT.

The chain recombines TRBV5-1 with TRBJ2-3; 8 bases map to TRBD2. There are 16 residues in the CDR3. Per the germline V gene, CDR1 is SGHRS and CDR2 is YFSETQ. The trim removed 4 bases at V and 0 bases at J, leaving 7 bases unmatched. The DNA for the CDR3 is TGCGCCAGCAGCCTGGGACTAGGAACAAGCACAGATACGCAGTATTTT. Its protein product is CASSLGLGTSTDTQYF. The full variable domain, its missing parts supplied by reference TRBV5-1 and TRBJ2-3, is KAGVTQTPRYLIKTRGQQVTLSCSPISGHRSVSWYQQTPGQGLQFLFEYFSETQRNKGNFPGRFSGRQFSNSRSEMNVSTLELGDSALYLCASSLGLGTSTDTQYFGPGTRLTVL.

The chain has TRBV2 and TRBJ1-2, with D tentatively TRBD1 (6 bases). With 6 bases removed from V and 7 bases from J, the gap between germline ends came to 15 bases. CDR1 and CDR2 from the germline V gene are SNHLY and FYNNEI. The CDR3 runs 13 residues. CDR3 in DNA: TGTGCCAGCAGGACACAGGGAACGAGTGGCTACACCTTC. Amino acids: CASRTQGTSGYTF.

This chain joins TRBV19 and TRBJ2-2; 7 nucleotides align to TRBD1. V lost 6 bases and J lost 5; bases outside the gene matches: 15. This CDR3 contains 17 residues. Germline V gene lookup returns CDR1 LNHDA and CDR2 SQIVND (reference sequence). The CDR3 coding sequence is TGTGCCAGTAGGATGGACAGGTCCGCGAGAATGACCGGGGAGCTGTTTTTT. Translation: CASRMDRSARMTGELFF. Looking up the rest from reference TRBV19 and TRBJ2-2 gives the full variable domain: DGGITQSPKYLFRKEGQNVTLSCEQNLNHDAMYWYRQDPGQGLRLIYYSQIVNDFQKGDIAEGYSVSREKKESFPLTVTSAQKNPTAFYLCASRMDRSARMTGELFFGEGSRLTVL.

This clone has just one count. This chain joins TRBV11-2 and TRBJ2-5; 8 bases fit TRBD2. There are 14 residues in the CDR3. Trimming took 5 bases from V and 4 from J; bases not matched to a gene: 6. CDR1 SGHAT and CDR2 FQNNGV come from the germline V gene. Written as DNA, the CDR3 is TGTGCCAGCAGCCCCGGACTAGCAAGAGAGACCCAGTACTTC. The encoded protein is CASSPGLARETQYF.

This clone has a handful of counts. The V and J genes are TRBV5-5 and TRBJ1-2; D remains ambiguous. CDR1 is SGHKS, CDR2 YYEKEE, per germline (reference sequence). With 0 bases removed from V and 4 bases from J, the gap between germline ends came to 13 bases. This CDR3 is 15 amino acids long. CDR3 DNA: TGTGCCAGCAGCTTGGCAGCCGGACCTCTCTATGGCTACACCTTC. Translating gives CASSLAAGPLYGYTF.

The rearrangement links TRBV6-5 to TRBJ2-7; the match to TRBD1 covers 7 bases. This CDR3 contains 14 residues. Unmatched junction bases numbered 6, after V lost 5 bases and J lost 2 bases. The germline gives CDR1 MNHEY, CDR2 SVGAGI. The CDR3 here is CASSPSGTAYEQYF. The CDR3 DNA sequence: TGTGCCAGCAGTCCGTCCGGGACAGCCTACGAGCAGTACTTC.

This clone was picked up many times. The genes are TRBV2 and TRBJ2-5, with 8 bases lining up with TRBD1. CDR1 and CDR2 from the germline V gene are SNHLY and FYNNEI. CDR3 length: 13 amino acids. V gave up 8 bases and J gave up 3 bases; unmatched junction bases: 5. CDR3 loop: CASSGTGKETQYF. In DNA, the CDR3 is TGTGCCAGCTCCGGGACAGGAAAAGAGACCCAGTACTTC. Combining the CDR3 with reference TRBV2 and TRBJ2-5 gives the whole variable domain EPEVTQTPSHQVTQMGQEVILRCVPISNHLYFYWYRQILGQKVEFLVSFYNNEISEKSEIFDDQFSVERPDGSNFTLKIRSTKLEDSAMYFCASSGTGKETQYFGPGTRLLVL.

CDR3 sequence reads: CASSPPSLEQYF. CDR3 nucleotide sequence: TGTGCCAGCTCACCACCTTCACTCGAGCAGTACTTC. The V gene is TRBV18, the J gene TRBJ2-7, with unresolved D. The V and J ends lost 0 bases and 6 bases respectively, with 6 bases between them. The CDR3 contains 12 residues. CDR1 and CDR2 from the germline V gene are KGHSH and LQKENI.

The chain recombines TRBV7-8 with TRBJ2-1; 7 nucleotides agree with TRBD2. There are 16 residues in the CDR3. Trimming cost V 5 bases and J 8 bases; bases outside gene matches: 15. Germline V gives CDR1 SGHVS, CDR2 FQNEAQ. CDR3 nucleotides: TGTGCCAGCAGCAAACACGCGACTAGCACGATCGATGAGCAGTTCTTC. Translated: CASSKHATSTIDEQFF.

The rearrangement joins TRBV7-9 to TRBJ2-3; possibly TRBD1 or TRBD2 for D (6 bases each). Per germline, CDR1 SEHNR and CDR2 FQNEAQ (reference sequence). V gave up 9 bases and J gave up 1 base, with 17 bases separating them. The CDR3 is made up of 15 amino acids. DNA of the CDR3: TGTGCCAGTACACAACAGGGCGGGGGCACAGATACGCAGTATTTT. As protein: CASTQQGGGTDTQYF.